Below are 14 T cell receptor beta chains sequenced from a single sample in a study of T cell repertoires in cytomegalovirus infection. TCRdb used MiXCR to reprocess the reads, holding one entry per CDR3 protein. Here the sample spans 350,000 to 450,000 distinct CDR3 sequences, around a sixth being singletons. Input material: PBMCs. The receptors come from a human donor in good health (CMV status not recorded). Some clones in this sample may be carry-over from other donors' samples.

Only a few counts were recorded for this clonotype. This rearrangement joins TRBV20-1 to TRBJ2-1; TRBD2 matches at 12 bases. The CDR3 loop spans 14 amino acids. The junction had 7 bases not matched to a gene; V was cut back by 5 bases and J by 8 bases. Germline lookup yields CDR1 DFQATT and CDR2 SNEGSKA (reference sequence). CDR3 residues: CSAPRLAGDHEQFF. The CDR3, as DNA: TGCAGTGCTCCTAGACTAGCGGGAGATCATGAGCAGTTCTTC.

This clonotype was counted between two and nine times. The chain combines TRBV12-3 or TRBV12-4 with TRBJ2-1; 9 bases match TRBD2. V lost 7 bases, J lost 10 bases, and 14 bases stayed unmatched. This CDR3 has 15 residues. DNA of the CDR3: TGTGCCAGCACCGCGTGGTCTAGCGGGACGGGGGAGCAGTTCTTC. Its protein is CASTAWSSGTGEQFF.

Many counts were recorded for this clonotype. V usage is TRBV7-2 and J usage is TRBJ1-2, with D possibly being TRBD1 (5 bases). CDR1 SGHTA and CDR2 FQGNSA come from the germline V gene. The CDR3 has 17 amino acids. The V end was cut by 4 bases, the J end by 4 bases, with 22 bases between. For the CDR3, the DNA is TGTGCCAGCAGCTCCCCCCTACGGGGCCGACAGACCTATGGCTACACCTTC. This gives the protein CASSSPLRGRQTYGYTF.

Only a few counts were recorded for this clonotype. The V gene is TRBV7-2, the J gene TRBJ2-2, with D possibly being TRBD2 (6 bases). The ends were cut back, 5 bases at V and 5 bases at J, with 15 bases in the middle. The CDR3 contains 15 residues. CDR1 SGHTA and CDR2 FQGNSA come from the germline V gene. The chain's CDR3 is CASSRSGWGTGELFF. In DNA form, the CDR3 reads TGTGCCAGCAGCAGGAGCGGGTGGGGGACCGGGGAGCTGTTTTTT.

The rearrangement uses TRBV20-1 and TRBJ2-1; possibly TRBD2 for D (6 bases). There are 14 residues in the CDR3. Germline V lookup: CDR1 DFQATT, CDR2 SNEGSKA (reference sequence). With 6 bases removed from V and 8 bases from J, the gap between germline ends came to 20 bases. Here the CDR3 reads CSARTKLGVYEQFF. The CDR3 region has the DNA TGCAGTGCACGGACTAAACTGGGTGTCTATGAGCAGTTCTTC.

This sequence joins TRBV5-4 and TRBJ1-1; D remains unclear. The CDR3 loop spans 13 amino acids. Germline CDR1 and CDR2: SGHNT and YYREEE (reference sequence). Between the trimmed V and J ends, which lost 2 bases and 8 bases, there was a span of 13 bases. The CDR3 DNA reads TGTGCCAGCAGCTTAGATACTTGGAACGAAGCTTTCTTT. Encoded protein: CASSLDTWNEAFF.

This clonotype has just one count. The chain employs TRBV6-6 and TRBJ1-4; D may be TRBD1 (5 bases). V was cut by 5 bases and J by 6 bases, with 16 bases left in between. The CDR3 loop spans 15 amino acids. CDR1 is MNHNY, CDR2 SVGAGI, per germline (reference sequence). The CDR3 loop is CASSRHGTADEKLFF. The DNA of the CDR3 is TGTGCCAGCAGTCGTCACGGGACCGCGGATGAAAAACTGTTTTTT.

This chain uses TRBV7-6 with TRBJ2-3; D call uncertain. The CDR3 extends over 15 amino acids. Looked up from germline, CDR1 is SGHVS and CDR2 is FNYEAQ. The V end lost 7 bases, the J end lost 0 bases, and 14 bases lay between the germline ends. For the CDR3, the DNA is TGTGCCAGCACCCCCGACGGACCTAGCACAGATACGCAGTATTTT. As protein: CASTPDGPSTDTQYF. The complete variable domain, with remaining parts taken from reference TRBV7-6 and TRBJ2-3, reads GAGVSQSPRYKVTKRGQDVALRCDPISGHVSLYWYRQALGQGPEFLTYFNYEAQQDKSGLPNDRFSAERPEGSISTLTIQRTEQRDSAMYRCASTPDGPSTDTQYFGPGTRLTVL.

This rearrangement joins TRBV18 to TRBJ1-5, with 8 bases fitting TRBD1. J was trimmed by 2 bases and V by 4 bases; bases with no gene match: 10. Germline V CDR1 and CDR2: KGHSH, LQKENI. The length of the CDR3 is 17 residues. The CDR3: CASSQYMTGVGNQPQHF. The CDR3 DNA reads TGTGCCAGCTCACAATACATGACAGGGGTTGGCAATCAGCCCCAGCATTTT. Filled out from reference TRBV18 and TRBJ1-5, the complete variable domain reads NAGVMQNPRHLVRRRGQEARLRCSPMKGHSHVYWYRQLPEEGLKFMVYLQKENIIDESGMPKERFSAEFPKEGPSILRIQQVVRGDSAAYFCASSQYMTGVGNQPQHFGDGTRLSIL.

The J gene is TRBJ1-4, the V gene TRBV20-1, with unresolved D. Trimming left V 4 bases short and J 0 bases short, with 9 bases between. This CDR3 contains 14 residues. Germline V lookup: CDR1 DFQATT, CDR2 SNEGSKA (reference sequence). In DNA, the CDR3 is TGCAGTGCTACCGGGGATGCAACTAATGAAAAACTGTTTTTT. Translating gives CSATGDATNEKLFF.

At least ten counts were recorded for this clonotype. This chain joins TRBV7-2 and TRBJ1-1; D is ambiguous. CDR3 length: 13 amino acids. CDR1 and CDR2 from the germline V gene are SGHTA and FQGNSA. Deletions cut 1 base from V and 3 bases from J, with 6 bases between. CDR3 sequence reads: CASSLDSYTEAFF. The CDR3 DNA sequence: TGTGCCAGCAGCTTAGACAGCTACACTGAAGCTTTCTTT.

In its sample, this clonotype was seen a few times. The chain joins TRBV20-1 to TRBJ2-3; 8 bases line up with TRBD1. The CDR3 has 15 residues. Germline-derived CDR1 and CDR2 are DFQATT and SNEGSKA (reference sequence). V gave up 4 bases and J gave up 5 bases; unmatched junction bases: 11. This CDR3 reads CSAKGHRGRIDTQYF. CDR3 sequence (DNA): TGCAGTGCTAAAGGTCACAGGGGGAGAATAGATACGCAGTATTTT.

This clonotype appeared a few times. The chain carries TRBV19 and TRBJ1-2; possible D gene TRBD1, 6 bases. Germline CDR1 is LNHDA and CDR2 is SQIVND (reference sequence). V was trimmed by 7 bases and J by 1 base, leaving 10 bases between them. The CDR3 sequence is 13 residues long. CDR3 nucleotides: TGTGCCAGTACCCCGGACAGTAACTATGGCTACACCTTC. Amino acid sequence: CASTPDSNYGYTF. Filled out from reference TRBV19 and TRBJ1-2, the complete variable domain reads DGGITQSPKYLFRKEGQNVTLSCEQNLNHDAMYWYRQDPGQGLRLIYYSQIVNDFQKGDIAEGYSVSREKKESFPLTVTSAQKNPTAFYLCASTPDSNYGYTFGSGTRLTVV.

In its sample, this clonotype was seen many times. The chain employs TRBV7-2 and TRBJ2-5; a weak D match, TRBD1 (5 bases). V was trimmed by 8 bases and J by 5 bases, leaving 12 bases between them. There are 12 residues in the CDR3. The V gene's germline CDR1 is SGHTA and CDR2 FQGNSA. CDR3 in DNA: TGTGCCAGCGCCACCAGGGTCGAGACCCAGTACTTC. Its translation: CASATRVETQYF.